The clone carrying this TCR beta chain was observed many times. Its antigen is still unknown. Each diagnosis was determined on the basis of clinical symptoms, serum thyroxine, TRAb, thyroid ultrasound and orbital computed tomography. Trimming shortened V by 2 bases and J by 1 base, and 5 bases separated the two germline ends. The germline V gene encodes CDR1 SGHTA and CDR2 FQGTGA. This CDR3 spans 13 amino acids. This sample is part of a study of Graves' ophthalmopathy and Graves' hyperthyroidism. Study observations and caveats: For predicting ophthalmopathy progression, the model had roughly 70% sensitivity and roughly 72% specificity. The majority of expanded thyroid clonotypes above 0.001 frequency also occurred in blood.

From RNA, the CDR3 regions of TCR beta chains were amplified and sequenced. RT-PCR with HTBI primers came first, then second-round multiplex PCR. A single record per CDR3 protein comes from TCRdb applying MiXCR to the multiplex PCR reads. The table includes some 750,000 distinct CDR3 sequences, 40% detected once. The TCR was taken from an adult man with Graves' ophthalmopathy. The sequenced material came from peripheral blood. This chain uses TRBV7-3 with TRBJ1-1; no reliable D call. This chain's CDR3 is CASSLQANTEAFF. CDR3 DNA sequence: TGTGCCAGCAGCTTACAGGCGAACACTGAAGCTTTCTTT.